Listed here is a single TCR beta chain. This clonotype was observed a few times. Its antigen has not been determined. Per-nucleotide qualities are absent, and no much larger clonotype sits a single base away. This sample was taken from a study of early T cells in non-severe SARS-CoV-2 infection (dated by TCRdb to about 2021). Context from the whole study: TCR sequencing used bulk RNA from unsorted whole blood, so alpha and beta chains could not be paired. What the research found in general, with its limitations: VDJdb matching was skewed toward anti-spike CD8 responses, so virus-specific expansions were likely underestimated and private and CD4 specificities were missed.

The library relied on 5' RACE. The instrument was a NextSeq 500. Unique molecular identifiers were attached to individual cDNA molecules in the TCR library protocol so that sequencing error and PCR bias could be corrected. Both TCR alpha and beta chains were sequenced, and tight co-correlation was observed between alpha and beta sequence abundances in each sample. The published analysis was carried out like this. Decombinator V4 was used to perform V gene, J gene and CDR3 annotation of TCR sequences. Expanded TCRs were defined as changing significantly between any two time points under a Poisson model with p below 0.0001. TCR abundances were normalised to the total number of TCRs sequenced in each sample and reported as counts per million. TRAV1-2 paired with TRAJ12, TRAJ20 or TRAJ33 defined MAIT TCRs, while TRAV10 paired with TRAJ18 defined iNKT TCRs. VDJdb, accessed 1 November 2021, was searched for CMV, EBV and SARS-CoV-2 annotated TCRs, excluding TCRs annotated for multiple antigens. In-frame beta chains were kept once TCRdb had trimmed the public reads at Q25 with fastp and called clones with MiXCR. Every distinct CDR3 protein forms one entry, paired with its most common genes and DNA. V and J calls and clone size were set by TCRdb, not the authors. This sample has 87,000 or so distinct CDR3 sequences in its table, and 12% to 15% of those were observed once. The ten largest clones represent under 6.5% of the sample.

The trim is 2 bases for V and 6 bases for J, with a gap of 14 bases between the germline ends. From the germline V gene, CDR1 is WSHSY and CDR2 is SAAADI. There are 15 amino acids in the CDR3, from cysteine to phenylalanine inclusive. Only the CDR3 DNA stays, 45 bases, in frame from base 1. A case-control design nested within a healthcare worker cohort in London, UK, was used, with weekly nasopharyngeal swab PCR tests and blood sampling performed. Healthcare workers were recruited between 23 and 31 March 2020, during the week of the UK lockdown, and were followed weekly for up to roughly 15 weeks. Recombination connected TRBV10-2 to TRBJ1-5; the D gene is perhaps TRBD1, on 6 matching bases. The sequence came from an adult who was a healthcare worker with PCR-confirmed SARS-CoV-2 infection or an uninfected control (not recorded which). Specimen: whole blood. For the CDR3, the sequence is CASSEGGAGTQPQHF. The nucleotides are TGCGCCAGCAGTGAGGGGGGGGCGGGTACTCAGCCCCAGCATTTT.